These T cell receptor beta chains were read from a single sample in a study of response to subunit inactivated influenza vaccine. TCRdb used MiXCR to reprocess the RT-PCR reads, holding one entry per CDR3 protein. In the table there are about half a million distinct CDR3 sequences, roughly 23% of which are singletons. The input for sequencing was CD4+ T cells sorted from PBMCs, taken around 5 days after vaccination. The receptor source for this set is a man aged 45-65 years who received an inactivated influenza vaccine. CDR3s include the opening cysteine and the closing phenylalanine or tryptophan. The order of the fields is J gene, V gene, clone size, D gene, CDR3 DNA, CDR3 protein. The D gene is left open where the match is weak. A row's size may be missing; if present it is once, few, many or a size class.

J gene: TRBJ2-1
V gene: TRBV20-1
clone size: -
D gene: TRBD2
CDR3 DNA: TGCAGTGCTAAGCGGGGGGGCATGAATGAGCAGTTCTTC
CDR3 protein: CSAKRGGMNEQFF

J gene: TRBJ2-7
V gene: TRBV18
clone size: few
D gene: TRBD1
CDR3 DNA: TGTGCCAGCTCATCAATTACAGGGGGCTACGAGCAGTACTTC
CDR3 protein: CASSSITGGYEQYF

J gene: TRBJ2-2
V gene: TRBV7-9
clone size: -
D gene: -
CDR3 DNA: TGTGCCAGCAGCTTACGTGGGGGGCAGAACACCGGGGAGCTGTTTTTT
CDR3 protein: CASSLRGGQNTGELFF

J gene: TRBJ2-3
V gene: TRBV5-1
clone size: few
D gene: -
CDR3 DNA: TGCGCCAGCAGCTTGAGTTTGGCAGATACGCAGTATTTT
CDR3 protein: CASSLSLADTQYF

J gene: TRBJ2-2
V gene: TRBV7-2
clone size: many
D gene: TRBD1
CDR3 DNA: TGTGCCAGCAGCTTAGTCGGGACAGGAAACACCGGGGAGCTGTTTTTT
CDR3 protein: CASSLVGTGNTGELFF

J gene: TRBJ1-2
V gene: TRBV12-3/TRBV12-4
clone size: few
D gene: -
CDR3 DNA: TGTGCCAGCAGTTTAGGGACAGACCGTGGTGGCTACACCTTC
CDR3 protein: CASSLGTDRGGYTF

J gene: TRBJ2-1
V gene: TRBV11-2
clone size: -
D gene: TRBD2
CDR3 DNA: TGTGCCAGCACGACTAGCGGGAGAGCCTACAATGAGCAGTTCTTC
CDR3 protein: CASTTSGRAYNEQFF

J gene: TRBJ2-1
V gene: TRBV5-1
clone size: few
D gene: -
CDR3 DNA: TGCGCCAGCAGCTTGGAGGGTAGTCAGGCCGGTGAGCAGTTCTTC
CDR3 protein: CASSLEGSQAGEQFF

J gene: TRBJ1-6
V gene: TRBV20-1
clone size: -
D gene: -
CDR3 DNA: TGCAGTGCTAGAGAGAAGGGGAATAATTCACCCCTCCACTTT
CDR3 protein: CSAREKGNNSPLHF

J gene: TRBJ2-1
V gene: TRBV5-6
clone size: -
D gene: TRBD2
CDR3 DNA: TGTGCCAGCAGCTTACCGAAGACTAGCGGGTACAAGGAGCAGTTCTTC
CDR3 protein: CASSLPKTSGYKEQFF

J gene: TRBJ1-1
V gene: TRBV7-2
clone size: -
D gene: -
CDR3 DNA: TGTGCCAGCAGGCCCGGACCGGGGGACACTGAAGCTTTCTTT
CDR3 protein: CASRPGPGDTEAFF